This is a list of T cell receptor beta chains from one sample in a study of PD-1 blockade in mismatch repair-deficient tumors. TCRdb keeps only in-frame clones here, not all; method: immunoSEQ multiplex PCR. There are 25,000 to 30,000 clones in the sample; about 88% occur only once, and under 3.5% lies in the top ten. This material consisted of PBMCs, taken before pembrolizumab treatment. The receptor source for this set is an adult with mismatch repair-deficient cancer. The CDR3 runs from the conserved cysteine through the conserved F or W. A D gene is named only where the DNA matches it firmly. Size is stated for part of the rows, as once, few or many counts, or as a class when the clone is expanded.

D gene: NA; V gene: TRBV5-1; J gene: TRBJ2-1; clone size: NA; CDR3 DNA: TGCGCCAGCAGCTTGGAACTCGACAATGAGCAGTTCTTC; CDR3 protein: CASSLELDNEQFF
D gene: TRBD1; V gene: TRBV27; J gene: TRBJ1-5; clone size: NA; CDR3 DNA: TGTGCCAGCGGTAGGACAGGGGAAAGCAATCAGCCCCAGCATTTT; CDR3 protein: CASGRTGESNQPQHF
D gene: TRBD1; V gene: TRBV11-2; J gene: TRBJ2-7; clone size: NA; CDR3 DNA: TGTGCCAGCAGCTTGGACAGGTACGAGCAGTACTTC; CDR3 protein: CASSLDRYEQYF
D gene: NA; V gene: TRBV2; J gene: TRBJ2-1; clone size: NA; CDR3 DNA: TGTGCCAGCAGTGAGAAACCCGCCGTTTGCGATGAGCAGTTCTTC; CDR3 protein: CASSEKPAVCDEQFF
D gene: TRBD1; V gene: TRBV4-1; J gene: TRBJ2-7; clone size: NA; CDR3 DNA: TGCGCCAGCAGCCCCAGGACAGGGGGCTATTACGAGCAGTACTTC; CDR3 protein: CASSPRTGGYYEQYF
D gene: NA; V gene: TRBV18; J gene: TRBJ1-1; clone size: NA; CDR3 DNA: TGTGCCAGCTCACCACCGAAGGGACAACCGAACACTGAAGCTTTCTTT; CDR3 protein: CASSPPKGQPNTEAFF
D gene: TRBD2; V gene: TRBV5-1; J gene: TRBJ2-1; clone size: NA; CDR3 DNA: TGCGCCAGCAGCTTAGCGGGAGGGGCCTACAATGAGCAGTTCTTC; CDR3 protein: CASSLAGGAYNEQFF
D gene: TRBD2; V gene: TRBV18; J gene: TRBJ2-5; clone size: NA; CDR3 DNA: TGTGCCAGCTCACTTGGACTAGCGGGAGGACAAGAGACCCAGTACTTC; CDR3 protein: CASSLGLAGGQETQYF
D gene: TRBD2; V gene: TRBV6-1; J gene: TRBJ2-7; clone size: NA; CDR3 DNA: TGTGCCAGCAGCAGGACTAGCGGGAGCTCCTACGAGCAGTACTTC; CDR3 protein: CASSRTSGSSYEQYF
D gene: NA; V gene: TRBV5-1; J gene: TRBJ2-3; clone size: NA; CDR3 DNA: TGCGCCAGCAGCTTGGGGAGAGATACGCAGTATTTT; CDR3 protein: CASSLGRDTQYF
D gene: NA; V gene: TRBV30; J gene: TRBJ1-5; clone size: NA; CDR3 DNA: TGTGCCTGGAGTGTTGGCCAGTTCAATCAGCCCCAGCATTTT; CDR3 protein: CAWSVGQFNQPQHF
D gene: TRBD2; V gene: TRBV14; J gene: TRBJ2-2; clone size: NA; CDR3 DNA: TGTGCCAGCAGCCCCCTCGGAGCGGGACTTGGCGGGGAGCTGTTTTTT; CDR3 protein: CASSPLGAGLGGELFF
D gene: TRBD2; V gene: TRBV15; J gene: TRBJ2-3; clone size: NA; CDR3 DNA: TGTGCCACCAGCAGAGGCATAGCGGGGGGGACGAATACGCAGTATTTT; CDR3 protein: CATSRGIAGGTNTQYF
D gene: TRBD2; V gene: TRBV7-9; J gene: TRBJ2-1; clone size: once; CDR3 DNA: TGTGCCAGCAGCTTAATCGCAACTAGCGGGGGGGATGAGCAGTTCTTC; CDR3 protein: CASSLIATSGGDEQFF
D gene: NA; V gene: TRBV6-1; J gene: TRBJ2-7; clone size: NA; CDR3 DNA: TGTGCCAGCAGACACCGGGACTCCTACGAGCAGTACTTC; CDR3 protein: CASRHRDSYEQYF
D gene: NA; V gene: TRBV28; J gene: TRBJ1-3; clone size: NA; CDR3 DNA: TGTGCCAGCAGTTTATTTGGGGCGGCTGGAAACACCATATATTTT; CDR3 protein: CASSLFGAAGNTIYF
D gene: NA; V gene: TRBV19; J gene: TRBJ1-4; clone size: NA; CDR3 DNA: TGTGCCCTCACCAGCCTCAGGGAAACTGACGATGAAAAACTGTTTTTT; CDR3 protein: CALTSLRETDDEKLFF
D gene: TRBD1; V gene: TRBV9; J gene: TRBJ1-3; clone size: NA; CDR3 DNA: TGTGCCAGCAGCGGTCGACAGGGTAGGTTGAAGAACACCATATATTTT; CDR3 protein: CASSGRQGRLKNTIYF
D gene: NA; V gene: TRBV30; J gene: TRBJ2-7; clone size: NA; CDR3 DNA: TGTGCCTGGAGTGTACGGAGGGGTCTGGTTCACGAGCAGTACTTC; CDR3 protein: CAWSVRRGLVHEQYF
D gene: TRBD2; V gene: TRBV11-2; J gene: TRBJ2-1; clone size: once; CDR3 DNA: TGTGCCAGCAGCGTGGGACTACTCTCCTACAATGAGCAGTTCTTC; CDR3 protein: CASSVGLLSYNEQFF
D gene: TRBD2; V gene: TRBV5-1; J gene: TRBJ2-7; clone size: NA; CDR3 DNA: TGCGCCAGCAGCTCGACACTAGCGGGGGACTCCTACGAGCAGTACTTC; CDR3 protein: CASSSTLAGDSYEQYF
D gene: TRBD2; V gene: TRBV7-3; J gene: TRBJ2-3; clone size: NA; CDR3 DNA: TGTGCCAGCAGCCTGGGACTAGAAAAGAATACGCAGTATTTT; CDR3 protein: CASSLGLEKNTQYF
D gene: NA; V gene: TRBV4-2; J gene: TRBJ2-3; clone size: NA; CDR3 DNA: TGTGCCAGCAGCCTAACTAACACAGATACGCAGTATTTT; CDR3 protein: CASSLTNTDTQYF
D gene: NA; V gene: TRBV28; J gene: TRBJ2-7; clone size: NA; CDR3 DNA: TGTGCCAGCAGCCGACAGGTCGGCTACGAGCAGTACTTC; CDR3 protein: CASSRQVGYEQYF
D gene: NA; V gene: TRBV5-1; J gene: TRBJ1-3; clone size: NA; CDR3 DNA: TGCGCCAGCAGCTTGGCGGGATATGGAAACACCATATATTTT; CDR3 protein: CASSLAGYGNTIYF
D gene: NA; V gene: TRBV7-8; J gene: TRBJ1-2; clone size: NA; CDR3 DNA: TGTGCCAGCAGCCGTACCGGGGAGGGCTACACCTTC; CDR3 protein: CASSRTGEGYTF
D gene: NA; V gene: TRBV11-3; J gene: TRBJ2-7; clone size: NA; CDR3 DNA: TGTGCCAGCAGCTTAGGAGGACTACCCGCTACCGAGCAGTACTTC; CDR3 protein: CASSLGGLPATEQYF
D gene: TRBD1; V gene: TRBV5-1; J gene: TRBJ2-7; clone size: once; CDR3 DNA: TGCGCCAGCAGCTTGCCAGGGGGCGGATACGAGCAGTACTTC; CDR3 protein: CASSLPGGGYEQYF
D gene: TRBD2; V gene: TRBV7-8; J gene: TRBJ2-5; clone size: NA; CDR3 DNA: TGTGCCAGCAGCTTACACGAAGGACTAGCGGAAGAGACCCAGTACTTC; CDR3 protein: CASSLHEGLAEETQYF
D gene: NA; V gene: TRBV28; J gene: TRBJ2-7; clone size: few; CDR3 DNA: TGTGCCAGCAGTTCATACAGAGCCTACGAGCAGTACTTC; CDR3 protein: CASSSYRAYEQYF
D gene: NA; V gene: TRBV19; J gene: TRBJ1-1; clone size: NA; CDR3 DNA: TGTGCCAGTAGTTTCACAGGGTTCCTTGAAGCTTTCTTT; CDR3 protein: CASSFTGFLEAFF
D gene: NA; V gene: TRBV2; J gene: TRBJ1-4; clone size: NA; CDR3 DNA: TGTGCCAGCGTCGGAGCAACTAATGAAAAACTGTTTTTT; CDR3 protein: CASVGATNEKLFF
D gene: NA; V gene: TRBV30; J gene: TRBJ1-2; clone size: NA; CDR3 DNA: TGTGCCTGGAGTGTGGGGGGGTCCTATGGCTACACCTTC; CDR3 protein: CAWSVGGSYGYTF
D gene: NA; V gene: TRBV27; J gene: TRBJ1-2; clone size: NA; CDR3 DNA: TGTGCCAGCACAACCCGGGGGGGCCCCCTCTATGGCTACACCTTC; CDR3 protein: CASTTRGGPLYGYTF
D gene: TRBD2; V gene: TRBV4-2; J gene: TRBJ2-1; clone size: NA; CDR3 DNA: TGTGCCAGCAGCCAAGGGCTAGCGGGAGGACACAATGAGCAGTTCTTC; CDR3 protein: CASSQGLAGGHNEQFF
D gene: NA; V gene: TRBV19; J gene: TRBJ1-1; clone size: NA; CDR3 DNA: TGTGCCAGTATTGGAACAGGGAACACTGAAGCTTTCTTT; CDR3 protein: CASIGTGNTEAFF
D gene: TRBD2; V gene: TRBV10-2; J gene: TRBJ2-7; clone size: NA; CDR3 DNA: TGCGCCAGCAGTGGTAGCCTACTAGCGGGAGATGAGCAGTACTTC; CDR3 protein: CASSGSLLAGDEQYF
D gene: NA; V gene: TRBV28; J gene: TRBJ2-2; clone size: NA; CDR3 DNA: TGTGCCAGCAGTTTACAACCGGTTGGGGAGCTGTTTTTT; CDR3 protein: CASSLQPVGELFF
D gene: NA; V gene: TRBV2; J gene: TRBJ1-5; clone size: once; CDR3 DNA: TGTGCCAGCAGGGAACCAGGGAATAGCAATCAGCCCCAGCATTTT; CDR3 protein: CASREPGNSNQPQHF
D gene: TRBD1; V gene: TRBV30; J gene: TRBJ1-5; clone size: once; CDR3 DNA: TGTGCCTGGAGTCCCCAGGGGGATCAGCCCCAGCATTTT; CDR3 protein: CAWSPQGDQPQHF
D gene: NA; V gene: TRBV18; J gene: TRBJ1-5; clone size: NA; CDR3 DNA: TGTGCCAGCTCACCGGGACACGTTAGCAATCAGCCCCAGCATTTT; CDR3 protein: CASSPGHVSNQPQHF
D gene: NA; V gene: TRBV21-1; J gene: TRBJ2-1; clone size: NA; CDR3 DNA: TGTGCCAGCATTCTACGCTCAGGTAGCGGGAGTCCGTTCTTC; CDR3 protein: CASILRSGSGSPFF
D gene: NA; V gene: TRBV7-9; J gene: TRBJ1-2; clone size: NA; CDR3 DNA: TGTGCCAGCAGGTCTACCTGGGGGGGAGCTAACTATGGCTACACCTTC; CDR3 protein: CASRSTWGGANYGYTF
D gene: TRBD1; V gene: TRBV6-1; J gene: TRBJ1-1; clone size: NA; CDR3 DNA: TGTGCCAGCAGTGTACAGGGGGAGACTGAAGCTTTCTTT; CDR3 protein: CASSVQGETEAFF